The sequence of this T cell receptor (beta chain) was determined in a study of T-cell memory formation after mild COVID-19 (dated by TCRdb to 2020 to 2022). Study-wide context: TCR sequence clusters from the two donors were found to be largely donor specific. T-cell clones expanding and contracting after mild COVID-19 in two donors were tracked by longitudinal TCRalpha and TCRbeta repertoire sequencing. The cohort was made up of two young adult volunteers, one female and one male, who were previously healthy. The paper as a whole reports these results and caveats: Whether the second-wave clones peaking on day 37 were SARS-CoV-2 specific was not confirmed. Only a couple of mild cases were covered by the study, and larger cohorts that include severe cases with pre-infection samples were considered necessary. Clones that contracted from day 15 to 85 showed balanced CD4/CD8 phenotypes, whereas a second wave of clones that expanded from day 15 to 37 leaned towards CD4+. Contracting CD4+ clones turned up mainly in the CM and EM memory subsets, whereas EMRA was where CD8+ clones were enriched. The detection of some responding clones in pre-infection memory suggests that pre-existing cross-reactive memory T cells joined the SARS-CoV-2 response.

Measured from the cysteine to the phenylalanine, the CDR3 is 13 residues long. The kept DNA is CDR3 alone, 39 bases in frame from the first base. In the germline V gene, CDR1 corresponds to LGHNA and CDR2 to YNFKEQ. V and J lose 1 base and 7 bases, and a span of 8 bases separates them. Worth noting for this clonotype: The antigen it recognizes is unknown. Per-base qualities were not stored, and no clone one base away is much larger.

Ficoll-Paque density gradient centrifugation was used to isolate PBMCs. This sample was sequenced with an Illumina NovaSeq 6000. TCRalpha and TCRbeta cDNA libraries were built by 5'RACE with constant-segment primers, adding sample barcodes and unique molecular identifiers. Trizol reagent was used to extract RNA from every sample. Library amplification was performed in two PCR steps, and a second sample barcode and Illumina TruSeq adapters were introduced in the second step. Sequencing of the libraries was done on an Illumina NovaSeq, producing 2 x 150 bp paired-end reads. The authors' pipeline ran thus. The reads were demultiplexed and collapsed into UMI-guided consensus sequences using migec v1.2.7. Using mixcr v2.1.11, UMI consensuses were aligned to TRA and TRB V and J templates and then assembled into clonotypes. A clonotype was counted as expanded or contracted only when both edgeR and NoisET called the clonotype significant, with the noise models trained on biological replicates. For edgeR calls, the thresholds were a false discovery rate-adjusted p below 0.01 and a log2 fold-change of 1. PCA with hierarchical clustering of max-normalized trajectories of the 1000 most abundant clonotypes was used as exploratory dynamics analysis. Separately sequenced CD4+ and CD8+ repertoires were used to assign the CD4 or CD8 phenotype of responding clones. TCRdb took the public reads, trimmed them with fastp at Q25, ran MiXCR for clone calling and kept in-frame beta chains. Every entry covers one CDR3 protein and lists the most common genes and DNA from its rows. The V and J calls reflect TCRdb's pipeline rather than the authors' work. Recorded for this sample are roughly 110,000 distinct CDR3 sequences; approximately 21% of them occurred a single time. The ten largest clones add up to roughly two fifths of the sample.

This clonotype originated in a man aged 18 to 30 who had mild COVID-19 (a few samples of this study predate the infection). The sample titles of this study are shuffled in the database, so cell type and time point are left out; the donor was told from shared clones. The rearranged chain carries TRBV4-2 and TRBJ2-1; no D gene is confidently identified. Input material: PBMCs or a T cell subset sorted from them (not recorded which). The CDR3 has the sequence CASSQGPANEQFF. The nucleotide sequence reads as follows: TGTGCCAGCAGCCAAGGTCCGGCTAATGAGCAGTTCTTC.